This TCR beta chain was identified during a study of cytomegalovirus exposure and HLA in healthy donors. The PCR contained 60 Vbeta and 13 Jbeta primers. Generated by immunoSEQ multiplex PCR, the TCRdb table keeps only in-frame clones and is missing some. Of approximately 89,000 clones listed, 76% were seen once; the top ten hold 1.2% to 1.5%. J was trimmed by 3 bases and V by 6 bases; bases with no gene match: 4. CDR1 is SGDLS and CDR2 is YYNGEE in the germline V gene. The CDR3 spans 14 residues. V and J are TRBV9 and TRBJ2-5; 11 bases agree with TRBD2. Input material: PBMCs. This receptor was taken from a male donor in good health and CMV-seronegative. In nucleotides, the CDR3 is TGTGCCAGCACCCTGACTAGCGGGGAAGAGACCCAGTACTTC. Amino acids: CASTLTSGEETQYF.